The 9 T cell receptor beta chains presented below share a single source sample, sequenced in a study of shared clonotypes between healthy human individuals. TCRdb's copy holds only in-frame clones and misses some; the assay was immunoSEQ multiplex PCR. The table includes fewer than 400,000 clones, roughly 70% detected once. The sequenced sample consisted of memory CD4+ T cells sorted from blood. Regarding subset: CD45RA-negative fraction. The receptors derive from a man in his thirties or forties in good health.

This chain connects TRBV19 to TRBJ1-5; no clear D. V dropped 1 base and J dropped 0 bases, with 7 bases sitting between them. The germline gives CDR1 LNHDA, CDR2 SQIVND (reference sequence). The CDR3 sequence is 15 residues long. CDR3 nucleotide sequence: TGTGCCAGTAGTATAGCTCCGTATAGCAATCAGCCCCAGCATTTT. Protein product: CASSIAPYSNQPQHF.

This clone was seen a few times. The J gene is TRBJ2-2, the V gene TRBV6-6, with 9 bases identical to TRBD2. CDR1 and CDR2 from the germline V gene are MNHNY and SVGAGI (reference sequence). The CDR3 is made up of 16 amino acids. Trimming at V came to 6 bases and at J to 5 bases, leaving 10 bases not matched to a gene. The CDR3 DNA sequence: TGTGCCAGCAGCCGTAGGCGGGAGGGTAGGACCGGGGAGCTGTTTTTT. This encodes CASSRRREGRTGELFF.

This sequence joins TRBV5-8 and TRBJ2-3; D is unclear. The CDR3 runs 15 residues. Trimming shortened V by 0 bases and J by 0 bases, and 8 bases separated the two germline ends. Germline assignment: CDR1 SGHTS and CDR2 YDEGEE. The CDR3 sequence: CASSLAVGSTDTQYF. Here the CDR3 DNA reads TGTGCCAGCAGCTTGGCGGTTGGCAGCACAGATACGCAGTATTTT. The entire variable domain, with the rest obtained from reference TRBV5-8 and TRBJ2-3, is as follows: EAGVTQSPTHLIKTRGQQATLRCSPISGHTSVYWYQQALGLGLQFLLWYDEGEERNRGNFPPRFSGRQFPNYSSELNVNALELEDSALYLCASSLAVGSTDTQYFGPGTRLTVL.

The chain links TRBV14 to TRBJ2-2; D remains unclear. The CDR3 extends over 13 amino acids. V lost 4 bases to trimming and J lost 6 bases, with 9 bases between them. The germline gives CDR1 SGHDN, CDR2 FVKESK. CDR3 sequence reads: CASSLLLAGELFF. CDR3 DNA sequence: TGTGCCAGCAGCCTTTTGTTGGCCGGGGAGCTGTTTTTT. Full variable domain (outside the CDR3, taken from reference TRBV14 and TRBJ2-2): EAGVTQFPSHSVIEKGQTVTLRCDPISGHDNLYWYRRVMGKEIKFLLHFVKESKQDESGMPNNRFLAERTGGTYSTLKVQPAELEDSGVYFCASSLLLAGELFFGEGSRLTVL.

The chain couples TRBV5-1 to TRBJ2-7; possible D gene TRBD1, 5 bases. Trimming removed 4 bases from V and 4 bases from J, with 18 bases in between. The length of the CDR3 is 15 residues. Germline values: CDR1 SGHRS, CDR2 YFSETQ. CDR3 in DNA: TGCGCCAGCAGCCGGACAACCCTCTTAACTTACGAGCAGTACTTC. Translating gives CASSRTTLLTYEQYF.

The chain uses TRBV7-2 and TRBJ2-7; tentatively, D is TRBD2 (5 bases). CDR1 and CDR2 (germline): SGHTA, FQGNSA. The CDR3 has 16 amino acids. Trimming removed 1 base at V and 1 base at J, with 14 bases between. CDR3 nucleotide sequence: TGTGCCAGCAGCTTAGTGGTGGGAGCTACTTCCTACGAGCAGTACTTC. Its translation: CASSLVVGATSYEQYF.

This clone was recorded once. This chain links TRBV18 with TRBJ2-3; 11 nucleotides align to TRBD2. From germline, CDR1 is KGHSH and CDR2 LQKENI. V was pared by 1 base and J by 4 bases, with 4 bases of the junction left unmatched. CDR3 length equals 16 residues. For the CDR3, the DNA is TGTGCCAGCTCACCACTAGCGGGAGGGATCTCAGATACGCAGTATTTT. Encoded protein: CASSPLAGGISDTQYF.

This clone appeared a single time. CDR3 sequence (DNA): TGTGCCAGCAGCGCGAGCCCCCACTACAATGAGCAGTTCTTC. Encoded protein: CASSASPHYNEQFF. This sequence joins TRBV9 and TRBJ2-1; D uncertain. This CDR3 contains 14 residues. Germline CDR1 is SGDLS and CDR2 is YYNGEE. Trimming removed 3 bases from V and 3 bases from J, with 10 bases in between.

The chain joins TRBV9 to TRBJ1-2; no reliable D call. CDR1 SGDLS and CDR2 YYNGEE come from the germline V gene. V was pared by 0 bases and J by 4 bases, with 10 bases between. The CDR3 length is 14 residues. The chain's CDR3 is CASSVVGGPYGYTF. In DNA, the CDR3 is TGTGCCAGCAGCGTAGTAGGAGGGCCCTATGGCTACACCTTC.